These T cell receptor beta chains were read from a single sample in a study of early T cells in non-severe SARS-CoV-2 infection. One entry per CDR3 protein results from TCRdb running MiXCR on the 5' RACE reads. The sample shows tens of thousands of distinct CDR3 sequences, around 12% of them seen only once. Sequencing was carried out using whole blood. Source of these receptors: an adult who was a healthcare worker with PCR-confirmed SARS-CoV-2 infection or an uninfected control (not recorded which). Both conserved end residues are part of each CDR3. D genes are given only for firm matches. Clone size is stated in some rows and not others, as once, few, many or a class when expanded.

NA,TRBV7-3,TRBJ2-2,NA,TGTGCCAGCGGAACTAGCCCCGCCGGGGAGCTGTTTTTT,CASGTSPAGELFF
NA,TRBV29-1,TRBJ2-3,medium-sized,TGCAGCGTTGAGGCCTGGAGCGGAAACACAGATACGCAGTATTTT,CSVEAWSGNTDTQYF
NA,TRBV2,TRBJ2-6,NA,TGTGCCAGCAGGGCCTCGGGGACTGGGGCCAACGTCCTGACTTTC,CASRASGTGANVLTF
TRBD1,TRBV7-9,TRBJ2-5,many,TGTGCCAGCAGCCTCCGGGGACAGGCTGCCCAAGAGACCCAGTACTTC,CASSLRGQAAQETQYF
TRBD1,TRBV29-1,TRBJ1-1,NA,TGCAGCGAGTCTGACAGGGTCGGTGAAGCTTTCTTT,CSESDRVGEAFF
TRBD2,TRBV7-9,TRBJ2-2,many,TGTGCCAGCAGCTTAGGACTAGCGGCCGGGGAGCTGTTTTTT,CASSLGLAAGELFF
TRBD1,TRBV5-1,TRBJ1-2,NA,TGCGCCAGCAGCTTGGGACAGGGAGAAGGCTACACCTTC,CASSLGQGEGYTF
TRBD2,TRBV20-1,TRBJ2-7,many,TGCAGTGCTAGAGAGGGTAGCGGGCCCTCCTACGAGCAGTACTTC,CSAREGSGPSYEQYF
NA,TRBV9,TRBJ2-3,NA,TGTGCCAGCAGCGTAGAGGCGGGACCCCAAGGCGCGCAGTATTTT,CASSVEAGPQGAQYF
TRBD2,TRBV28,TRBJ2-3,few,TGTGCCAGCAGTCCTCTGGGCGGGAGCAGGGGCACAGATACGCAGTATTTT,CASSPLGGSRGTDTQYF
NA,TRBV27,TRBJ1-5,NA,TGTGCCAGCAGTTTGGGGGGAATCGGTCAGCCCCAGCATTTT,CASSLGGIGQPQHF
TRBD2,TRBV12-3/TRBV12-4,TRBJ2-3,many,TGTGCCAGCAGTTTAGAAGGTAGCGGGAGGCGTGGCACAGATACGCAGTATTTT,CASSLEGSGRRGTDTQYF
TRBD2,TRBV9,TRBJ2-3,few,TGTGCCAGCAGCTCCCCCCGACTAGCGGGAGGGCCAACAGATACGCAGTATTTT,CASSSPRLAGGPTDTQYF
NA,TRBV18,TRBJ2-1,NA,TGTGCCAGCTCACCGTCGAGCACTAACAATGAGCAGTTCTTC,CASSPSSTNNEQFF
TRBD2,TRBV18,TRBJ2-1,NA,TGTGCCAGCTCACTGACGACTAGCGGGAGGGGAAATGAGCAGTTCTTC,CASSLTTSGRGNEQFF
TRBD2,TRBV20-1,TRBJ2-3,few,TGCAGTGTCCCGGGGAGGTTTCCCATCACCGGGACTAGAGGAGATACGCAGTATTTT,CSVPGRFPITGTRGDTQYF
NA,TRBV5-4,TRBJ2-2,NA,TGTGCCAGCAGCTTGGACCTCCAGGCCGGGGAGCTGTTTTTT,CASSLDLQAGELFF
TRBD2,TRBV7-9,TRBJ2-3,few,TGTGCCACTACCCCCGCGGGAGGGCCTGGAGATACGCAGTATTTT,CATTPAGGPGDTQYF
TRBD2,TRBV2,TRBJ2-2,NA,TGTGCCAGCAGCCTGCGGGAGTCCGGGGAGCTGTTTTTT,CASSLRESGELFF
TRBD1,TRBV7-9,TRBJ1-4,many,TGTGCCAGCAGCTCGAGCAGCAACAGGGGGACTGAAAAACTGTTTTTT,CASSSSSNRGTEKLFF
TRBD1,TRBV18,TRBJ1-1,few,TGTGCCAGCTCACAAAAGACAGGGGGCATGAACACTGAAGCTTTCTTT,CASSQKTGGMNTEAFF
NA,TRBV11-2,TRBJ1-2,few,TGTGCCAGCAGCCTCCGGCGGCAGGGGCCTGGAGGAACCTTC,CASSLRRQGPGGTF
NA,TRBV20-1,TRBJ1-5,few,TGCAGTGCTAGAAAACTGGTTATATATAGCAATCAGCCCCAGCATTTT,CSARKLVIYSNQPQHF
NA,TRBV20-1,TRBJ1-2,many,TGCAGTGCTAGGACAGATAACTATGGCTACACCTTC,CSARTDNYGYTF
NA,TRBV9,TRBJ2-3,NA,TGTGCCAGCAGCGTAGCCGCCTCTTCCGGGGCCACAGATACGCAGTATTTT,CASSVAASSGATDTQYF
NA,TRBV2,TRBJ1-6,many,TGTGCCAGGGGGCAGGGCAATAATTCACCCCTCCACTTT,CARGQGNNSPLHF
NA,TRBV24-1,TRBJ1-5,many,TGTGCCCTATCGATCGAGACAGGCTACAATCAGCCCCAGCATTTT,CALSIETGYNQPQHF
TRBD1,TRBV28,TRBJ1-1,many,TGTGCCAGCGGCGGTACAGGGGCGGGGAACACTGAAGCTTTCTTT,CASGGTGAGNTEAFF
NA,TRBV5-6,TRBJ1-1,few,TGTGCCAGCAGCTTGGAGTTATGGGGAACTGAAGCTTTCTTT,CASSLELWGTEAFF
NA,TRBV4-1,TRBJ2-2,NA,TGCGCCAGCAGCCAAGGCATCAGGGGAACCGGGGAGCTGTTTTTT,CASSQGIRGTGELFF
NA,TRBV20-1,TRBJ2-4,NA,TGCAGTGGGAGGGCTTTAGCCAAAAACATTCAGTACTTC,CSGRALAKNIQYF
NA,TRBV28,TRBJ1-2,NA,TGTGCCAGCAGGCCCCCTTCCGGGAAGCCCAACTATGGCTACACCTTC,CASRPPSGKPNYGYTF
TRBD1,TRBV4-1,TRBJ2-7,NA,TGCGCCAGCTCCCTCCGGGACAGGGGTTACGAGCAGTACTTC,CASSLRDRGYEQYF
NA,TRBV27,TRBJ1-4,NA,TGTGCCAGCAGTTTATCTTCCCGCGGGTCTAATGAAAAACTGTTTTTT,CASSLSSRGSNEKLFF
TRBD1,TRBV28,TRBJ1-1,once,TGTGCCAGCAGTAGGACAGGGGCATTTGAAGCTTTCTTT,CASSRTGAFEAFF
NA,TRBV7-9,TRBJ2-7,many,TGTGCCAGCAGCTTAGGGGTAGTCTACGAGCAGTACTTC,CASSLGVVYEQYF
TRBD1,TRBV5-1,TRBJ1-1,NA,TGCGCCAGCAGCTTCAGGGGGCTGAACACTGAAGCTTTCTTT,CASSFRGLNTEAFF
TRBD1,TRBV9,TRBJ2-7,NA,TGTGCCAGCAGCCCCCACAGGGGGGCCTACGAGCAGTACTTC,CASSPHRGAYEQYF
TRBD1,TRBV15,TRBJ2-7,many,TGTGCCACCAGCACTGGACAGGGGCTCTCCTACGAGCAGTACTTC,CATSTGQGLSYEQYF
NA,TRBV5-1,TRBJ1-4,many,TGCGCCAGCAGCTTGGGTGGAGGCGTTATTAATGAAAAACTGTTTTTT,CASSLGGGVINEKLFF
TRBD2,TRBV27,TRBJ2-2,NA,TGTGCCAGCAGTTTAGGACGGGAGGGCACCGGGGAGCTGTTTTTT,CASSLGREGTGELFF
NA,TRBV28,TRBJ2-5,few,TGTGCCAGCAGTTTCCCTCGTAGGACCGCGACCCAGTACTTC,CASSFPRRTATQYF
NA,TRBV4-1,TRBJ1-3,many,TGCGCCAGCAGCCCGGACCCAAGCTCTGGAAACACCATATATTTT,CASSPDPSSGNTIYF
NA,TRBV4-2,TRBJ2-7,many,TGTGCCAGCAGCCAGGCAAACGGGTACTCCTACGAGCAGTACTTC,CASSQANGYSYEQYF
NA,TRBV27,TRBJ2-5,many,TGTGCCAGCAGCCGGGACACCGGAGAGACCCAGTACTTC,CASSRDTGETQYF
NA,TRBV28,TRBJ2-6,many,TGTGCCAGCAGTACGGGGAACTCTGGGGCCAACGTCCTGACTTTC,CASSTGNSGANVLTF
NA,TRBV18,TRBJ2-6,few,TGTGCCAGCTCACCAATGGTCTCTGGGGCCAACGTCCTGACTTTC,CASSPMVSGANVLTF
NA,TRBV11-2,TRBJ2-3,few,TGTGCCAGCAGCTTAAACATCATCGATACGCAGTATTTT,CASSLNIIDTQYF
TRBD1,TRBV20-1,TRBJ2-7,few,TGCAGTGCTCTTCCGGACAGGGGAGTCTACGAGCAGTACTTC,CSALPDRGVYEQYF
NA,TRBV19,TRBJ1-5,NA,TGTGCCAGTTTCCCGAGGGGGGGGCTAAGCAATCAGCCCCAGCATTTT,CASFPRGGLSNQPQHF
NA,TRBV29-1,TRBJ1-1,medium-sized,TGCAGCGTTGGGGGAAGCAGGGGGAACACTGAAGCTTTCTTT,CSVGGSRGNTEAFF
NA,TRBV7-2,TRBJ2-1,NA,TGTGCCAGCAGCTTAGCAGAAGGGACGGAGCAGTTCTTC,CASSLAEGTEQFF
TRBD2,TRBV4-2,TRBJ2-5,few,TGTGCCAGCAGCCAAGATCAGACTAGCGGGAGAAAGACCCAGTACTTC,CASSQDQTSGRKTQYF
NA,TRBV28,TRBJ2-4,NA,TGTGCCAGCCGGCCTGGGGGCGTCAAGAACATTCAGTACTTC,CASRPGGVKNIQYF
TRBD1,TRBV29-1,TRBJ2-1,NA,TGCTGCGTGGGACAGGTCTACAATGAGCAGTTCTTC,CCVGQVYNEQFF
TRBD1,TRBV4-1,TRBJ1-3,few,TGCGCCAGCAGCCAAGAAGGACAGGGGTCCGGAAACACCATATATTTT,CASSQEGQGSGNTIYF
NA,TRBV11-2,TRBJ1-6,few,TGTGCCAGCAGCCCGACCGACTACTATAATTCACCCCTCCACTTT,CASSPTDYYNSPLHF